Each of the 29 T cell receptor beta chains below was sequenced from the same sample in a study of identical twins. TCRdb ran MiXCR on the 5' RACE reads and lists one entry per CDR3 protein. This table has about 470,000 distinct CDR3 sequences, approximately 25% appearing once. These same records also appear under a second study, on T cells expressing NK-cell markers.

The sample taken for sequencing was CD4+ T cells sorted from blood. The source is a woman younger than 30 in good health.

The V and J genes are TRBV6-5 and TRBJ1-4, with D possibly matching TRBD1 (6 bases). The CDR3 runs 14 residues. Germline V gene lookup returns CDR1 MNHEY and CDR2 SVGAGI. Trimming shortened V by 3 bases and J by 7 bases, and 12 bases separated the two germline ends. This CDR3 reads CASSYGTGREKLFF. CDR3 DNA: TGTGCCAGCAGTTATGGTACAGGGCGTGAAAAACTGTTTTTT.

This clonotype was counted at least ten times. The genes are TRBV10-3 and TRBJ1-3, with TRBD1 identical over 8 bases. The CDR3 runs to 14 residues. The junction had 9 bases not matched to a gene; V was cut back by 8 bases and J by 6 bases. CDR1 and CDR2 (germline): ENHRY, SYGVKD. CDR3 amino acids: CAIGGQADTNTIYF. The CDR3 nucleotides read TGTGCCATCGGGGGACAGGCCGATACAAACACCATATATTTT.

The chain recombines TRBV7-9 with TRBJ1-6, with D maybe TRBD1 (5 bases). Germline V gene lookup returns CDR1 SEHNR and CDR2 FQNEAQ (reference sequence). The V gene lost 10 bases and the J gene lost 10 bases, with 17 bases spanning the gap. There are 13 residues in the CDR3. The CDR3 DNA reads TGTGCCACCTCGAGGGGTTCGAGCTCACCCCTCCACTTT. It codes for CATSRGSSSPLHF. Drawing the rest from reference TRBV7-9 and TRBJ1-6, the complete variable domain is DTGVSQNPRHKITKRGQNVTFRCDPISEHNRLYWYRQTLGQGPEFLTYFQNEAQLEKSRLLSDRFSAERPKGSFSTLEIQRTEQGDSAMYLCATSRGSSSPLHFGNGTRLTVT.

This clonotype has only a few counts. The rearrangement links TRBV20-1 to TRBJ1-6; D is ambiguous. V was clipped by 2 bases and J by 10 bases, with 12 bases between them. The CDR3 contains 13 residues. Germline V lookup: CDR1 DFQATT, CDR2 SNEGSKA (reference sequence). The CDR3 is CSARSGEGSPLHF. The CDR3 nucleotides read TGCAGTGCTAGAAGCGGGGAAGGGTCACCCCTCCACTTT.

The chain recombines TRBV7-9 with TRBJ2-5; D is possibly TRBD2 (5 bases). V was trimmed by 5 bases and J by 1 base, leaving 11 bases between them. CDR3 length: 14 residues. Germline CDR1 SEHNR, CDR2 FQNEAQ (reference sequence). The CDR3 spells CASSLNSAQETQYF. CDR3 nucleotides: TGTGCCAGCAGCCTTAATAGCGCCCAAGAGACCCAGTACTTC.

In this sample, this clonotype turned up a few times. The chain joins TRBV6-5 to TRBJ2-7; maybe TRBD1 (5 bases). Trimming pared 2 bases from V and 8 bases from J, leaving 13 bases between. This CDR3 contains 13 residues. The germline V gene has CDR1 MNHEY and CDR2 SVGAGI. The CDR3 loop is CASSYRDSSKQYF. The CDR3 coding sequence is TGTGCCAGCAGTTACCGCGACAGCTCGAAGCAGTACTTC.

The table lists this clonotype with a few counts. The chain recombines TRBV5-1 with TRBJ1-6; D ambiguous. With 7 bases removed from V and 8 bases from J, the gap between germline ends came to 13 bases. The CDR3 covers 13 residues. Germline values: CDR1 SGHRS, CDR2 YFSETQ. The CDR3 nucleotides are TGCGCCAGCGGCCCTGGGAGGGATTCACCCCTCCACTTT. Translating gives CASGPGRDSPLHF.

This chain joins TRBV5-1 and TRBJ2-1; D may be TRBD2 (5 bases). The CDR3 runs to 14 residues. The V end lost 2 bases, the J end lost 3 bases, and 9 bases lay between the germline ends. The germline V gene has CDR1 SGHRS and CDR2 YFSETQ. In nucleotides, the CDR3 is TGCGCCAGCAGCTTTGGAGCGGACTACAATGAGCAGTTCTTC. Its protein is CASSFGADYNEQFF.

V usage is TRBV11-2 and J usage is TRBJ2-1; 7 bases match TRBD2. Per germline, CDR1 SGHAT and CDR2 FQNNGV. V lost 1 base and J lost 9; bases outside the gene matches: 12. This CDR3 is 16 amino acids long. The CDR3 DNA reads TGTGCCAGCAGCTTAGTTGGCCTAGCGGAGAAAGGTGAGCAGTTCTTC. Amino acid sequence: CASSLVGLAEKGEQFF.

This clonotype was seen repeatedly, ten times or more. The J gene is TRBJ2-2, the V gene TRBV6-1; 8 bases align to TRBD2. V shed 6 bases and J 1 base; nucleotides not matched to a gene: 4. The CDR3 runs 15 residues. In germline, CDR1 is MNHNS, CDR2 SASEGT. The CDR3 loop reads CASRSSGRNTGELFF. In DNA form, the CDR3 reads TGTGCCAGCAGATCAAGCGGGAGGAACACCGGGGAGCTGTTTTTT.

V gene TRBV5-1 combines with J gene TRBJ2-7, with 12 bases matching TRBD2. V shed 5 bases, J shed 2 bases, and the junction held 11 bases outside the gene matches. The CDR3 is 17 amino acids. The V gene's germline CDR1 is SGHRS and CDR2 YFSETQ. The CDR3 DNA is TGCGCCAGCAGGGCTCGCGGACTAGCGGGGCAAACCTACGAGCAGTACTTC. Its translation: CASRARGLAGQTYEQYF.

This clonotype was counted only a few times. The chain couples TRBV20-1 to TRBJ2-4; D remains unclear. Trimming cost V 5 bases and J 8 bases, with 10 bases left between them. CDR1 and CDR2 from the germline V gene are DFQATT and SNEGSKA (reference sequence). There are 11 residues in the CDR3. CDR3 nucleotides: TGCAGTGCTCAGGTAGCATACATTCAGTACTTC. Its translation: CSAQVAYIQYF.

This chain uses TRBV12-5 with TRBJ2-5; D unresolved. The CDR3 totals 13 residues. V was clipped by 8 bases and J by 4 bases, with 14 bases between them. CDR1 and CDR2 from the germline V gene are LGHNT and FRNRAP. The DNA for the CDR3 is TGTGCTAGTAGTCCACGCGGAAGAGAGACCCAGTACTTC. Translating gives CASSPRGRETQYF.

Only a few counts were recorded for this clonotype. This chain uses TRBV10-3 with TRBJ2-5; TRBD2 aligns across 14 bases. V lost 5 bases to trimming and J lost 5 bases; unmatched junction nucleotides: 4. The CDR3 covers 15 residues. CDR1 and CDR2 from the germline V gene are ENHRY and SYGVKD. The DNA for the CDR3 is TGTGCCATCAGTTCGACTAGCGGGAGGGAGGAGACCCAGTACTTC. Translation gives CAISSTSGREETQYF.

J is TRBJ2-1 and V is TRBV12-3 or TRBV12-4; weak D call: TRBD2 (7 bases). This CDR3 is built from 13 residues. V lost 7 bases, J lost 7 bases, and 14 bases lay in between. The CDR3 sequence: CASTPRGGNEQFF. In DNA, the CDR3 is TGTGCCAGCACCCCTAGGGGGGGGAATGAGCAGTTCTTC.

The chain employs TRBV15 and TRBJ2-5; the D gene is possibly TRBD1 (6 bases). Germline V gives CDR1 LNHNV, CDR2 YYDKDF (reference sequence). CDR3 length: 15 amino acids. With 3 bases removed from V and 5 bases from J, the gap between germline ends came to 16 bases. This CDR3 reads CATSRSRDTRETQYF. As DNA, the CDR3 is TGTGCCACCAGCAGGAGCCGGGACACACGGGAGACCCAGTACTTC.

V gene TRBV20-1 combines with J gene TRBJ2-5; 7 bases are a match to TRBD2. Germline V gene lookup returns CDR1 DFQATT and CDR2 SNEGSKA (reference sequence). The CDR3 spans 15 residues. The junction had 9 bases not matched to a gene; V was cut back by 0 bases and J by 5 bases. CDR3 sequence reads: CSARDPAGEGETQYF. The DNA for the CDR3 is TGCAGTGCTAGAGATCCGGCGGGAGAGGGCGAGACCCAGTACTTC.

This clonotype was seen more than once but under ten times. The chain recombines TRBV6-1 with TRBJ2-3, with D possibly being TRBD1 (6 bases). V was trimmed by 3 bases and J by 2 bases, leaving 18 bases between them. The CDR3 has 17 amino acids. The germline V gene has CDR1 MNHNS and CDR2 SASEGT. The CDR3 DNA is TGTGCCAGCAGTGACTTGGGACACCCTCCTTTCACAGATACGCAGTATTTT. Translated, it gives CASSDLGHPPFTDTQYF.

This clonotype occurred a few times. The chain links TRBV12-3 or TRBV12-4 to TRBJ2-7; 9 nucleotides match TRBD1. V shed 6 bases and J 1 base; nucleotides not matched to a gene: 7. This CDR3 contains 15 residues. This CDR3 reads CASRSTGGRSYEQYF. The CDR3 nucleotides read TGTGCCAGCAGGTCTACAGGGGGCAGATCCTACGAGCAGTACTTC.

The V gene is TRBV7-3, the J gene TRBJ2-1; the match to TRBD2 covers 9 bases. Germline CDR1 is SGHTA and CDR2 is FQGTGA. The CDR3 extends over 16 amino acids. Trimming took 1 base from V and 6 from J; bases not matched to a gene: 7. As DNA, the CDR3 is TGTGCCAGCAGCTTAAGGCCCAGCGGGGGGACCAATGAGCAGTTCTTC. Residues: CASSLRPSGGTNEQFF.

This chain connects TRBV28 to TRBJ1-2; 8 bases agree with TRBD1. Unmatched junction bases numbered 12, after V lost 5 bases and J lost 13 bases. The CDR3 spans 13 residues. Germline CDR1 and CDR2: MDHEN and SYDVKM. DNA for the CDR3: TGTGCCAGCAGTACCGGACAGGGTCTAAAGAGCACCTTC. Protein sequence: CASSTGQGLKSTF.

This sequence joins TRBV30 and TRBJ1-1; D unclear. This CDR3 is 14 amino acids long. Germline V gives CDR1 GTSNPN, CDR2 SVGIG (reference sequence). The V and J ends lost 1 base and 1 base respectively, with 10 bases between them. Here the CDR3 DNA reads TGTGCCTGGAGTGCCTACTGGGGGAACACTGAAGCTTTCTTT. This translates into CAWSAYWGNTEAFF.

The chain employs TRBV12-3 or TRBV12-4 and TRBJ1-4; possibly TRBD1 for D (6 bases). Trimming shortened V by 4 bases and J by 11 bases, and 17 bases separated the two germline ends. The length of the CDR3 is 14 residues. The CDR3 sequence is CASSSQGKGEKLFF. The CDR3, as DNA: TGTGCCAGCAGTTCTCAGGGGAAGGGTGAGAAACTGTTTTTT.

This clonotype showed up just a few times. The chain has TRBV10-3 and TRBJ1-5; maybe TRBD1 (6 bases). Germline V gene sequence: CDR1 ENHRY, CDR2 SYGVKD. The V end lost 2 bases, the J end lost 4 bases, and 12 bases lay between the germline ends. The CDR3 contains 15 residues. This CDR3 is CAISEGQHRNQPQHF. DNA of the CDR3: TGTGCCATCAGTGAGGGACAGCACAGGAATCAGCCCCAGCATTTT.

This clonotype was detected a few times. The chain links TRBV20-1 to TRBJ2-1; 8 positions agree with TRBD1. The V gene's germline CDR1 is DFQATT and CDR2 SNEGSKA (reference sequence). The CDR3 runs to 15 residues. Trimming took 4 bases from V and 3 from J; bases not matched to a gene: 8. CDR3 residues: CSATLPTGVYNEQFF. CDR3 nucleotides: TGCAGTGCTACTTTACCGACAGGGGTCTACAATGAGCAGTTCTTC.

Comments on this clonotype: The junction shows a germline mismatch at one end, possibly a read error. The chain couples TRBV9 to TRBJ2-5; TRBD2 might be the D (6 bases). The CDR3 totals 13 residues. The germline CDR1 and CDR2 sequences are SGDLS and YYNGEE. The CDR3 loop reads CASSRDSQKTQYF. The CDR3 DNA reads as TGTGCCAGCAGCCGGGACTCCCAAAAGACCCAGTACTTC.

This clonotype was counted between two and nine times. This chain joins TRBV3-1 and TRBJ2-1; 14 bases align to TRBD2. V lost 6 bases, J lost 7 bases, and 8 bases stayed unmatched. The length of the CDR3 is 16 residues. CDR1 LGHDT and CDR2 YNNKEL come from the germline V gene (reference sequence). The CDR3 nucleotides read TGTGCCAGCAGTCCGGAGGGGACTAGCGGGAGAAATGAGCAGTTCTTC. Encoded protein: CASSPEGTSGRNEQFF.

This clonotype was seen more than once but under ten times. The chain joins TRBV5-1 to TRBJ2-2; D is unresolved. CDR3 length: 16 amino acids. Trimming took 0 bases from V and 0 from J, leaving 9 bases between them. Germline assignment: CDR1 SGHRS and CDR2 YFSETQ. DNA of the CDR3: TGCGCCAGCAGCTTGGAAGGTTTCGCGAACACCGGGGAGCTGTTTTTT. This gives the protein CASSLEGFANTGELFF.

This clonotype was counted at least ten times. This chain joins TRBV20-1 and TRBJ1-3, with 9 bases that match TRBD1. This CDR3 contains 14 residues. The ends lost 3 bases at V and 4 bases at J; junction bases unmatched: 4. The germline gives CDR1 DFQATT, CDR2 SNEGSKA (reference sequence). This CDR3 is CSASDRGSGNTIYF. CDR3 nucleotide sequence: TGCAGTGCTAGCGACAGGGGGTCCGGAAACACCATATATTTT.